Below are 10 T cell receptor beta chains sequenced from a single sample in a study of liver allograft versus peripheral blood T cells. On the study more broadly: Repertoires of T cell receptors in transplanted livers were compared with recipients' peripheral blood repertoires.

TCRdb recomputed calls from the reads with MiXCR, one row per CDR3 protein. Of about 6,600 distinct CDR3 sequences listed, roughly 17% are singletons. The receptors here all came from a human patient who had a liver transplant. Some T cells may be graft donor cells.

This clonotype is medium-sized in the sample. The chain uses TRBV6-2 or TRBV6-3 and TRBJ1-2; D is unclear. Per the germline V gene, CDR1 is MNHEY and CDR2 is SVGEGT. Trimming shortened V by 6 bases and J by 4 bases, and 18 bases separated the two germline ends. The CDR3 totals 15 residues. The CDR3 DNA reads TGTGCCAGCAGGGTGGCCGGCGGTACTCGCTATGGCTACACCTTC. It codes for CASRVAGGTRYGYTF.

This clonotype was found many times. The chain uses TRBV5-3 and TRBJ1-1; D is uncertain. TRBV5-3 is treated as an ORF (open reading frame) with a function not yet certain. Between the trimmed V and J ends, which lost 5 bases and 1 base, there was a span of 18 bases. The CDR3 is made up of 16 amino acids. The CDR3 sequence: CARSCTALQENTEAFF. The CDR3 DNA follows: TGTGCCAGAAGTTGCACCGCCCTGCAGGAGAACACTGAAGCTTTCTTT.

By its share, this clonotype is medium-sized. This chain joins TRBV12-3 or TRBV12-4 and TRBJ1-2, with TRBD1 matching 7 bases. The J segment lost 8 bases and the V segment lost 2 bases, leaving 8 bases of the junction unmatched. The CDR3 is made up of 14 amino acids. CDR3 nucleotides: TGTGCCAGCAGTTTAAATACAGGGGTGGTCGGCTACACCTTC. This encodes CASSLNTGVVGYTF.

This clonotype ranks as medium-sized. V is TRBV7-2 and J is TRBJ1-1; 8 bases are a match to TRBD1. Trimming removed 0 bases from V and 5 bases from J; junction bases left unmatched: 5. This CDR3 has 15 residues. Germline assignment: CDR1 SGHTA and CDR2 FQGNSA. CDR3 sequence reads: CASSLAQGAHTEAFF. Written as DNA, the CDR3 is TGTGCCAGCAGCTTAGCCCAGGGGGCGCATACTGAAGCTTTCTTT.

This clonotype is classed as medium-sized. The chain has TRBV6-1 and TRBJ1-4; D gene uncertain. With 6 bases removed from V and 11 bases from J, the gap between germline ends came to 16 bases. This CDR3 has 13 residues. Germline CDR1 reads MNHNS; CDR2 reads SASEGT. In DNA form, the CDR3 reads TGTGCCAGCAGCGAGCATGAACAGTACAAACTGTTTTTT. Protein product: CASSEHEQYKLFF.

This clonotype is labeled as medium-sized. The chain joins TRBV6-1 to TRBJ1-4; the D is unclear. The V end lost 10 bases, the J end lost 3 bases, and 18 bases lay between the germline ends. Germline V gene sequence: CDR1 MNHNS, CDR2 SASEGT. The CDR3 sequence is 15 residues long. CDR3 region: CATNVKGPANEKLFF. The CDR3 nucleotides are TGTGCCACCAATGTGAAAGGGCCAGCTAATGAAAAACTGTTTTTT.

The table lists this clonotype with a few counts. V usage is TRBV7-2 and J usage is TRBJ1-5, with D possibly matching TRBD1 (6 bases). V dropped 1 base and J dropped 3 bases, with 10 bases sitting between them. Germline assignment: CDR1 SGHTA and CDR2 FQGNSA. This CDR3 is built from 15 residues. The CDR3 DNA is TGTGCCAGCAGCTTAGTTGGACAGCACAATCAGCCCCAGCATTTT. It is translated as CASSLVGQHNQPQHF.

The chain carries TRBV18 and TRBJ2-1; the D gene is possibly TRBD2 (5 bases). The V gene lost 0 bases and the J gene lost 0 bases, with 9 bases spanning the gap. The CDR3 loop spans 16 amino acids. Per germline, CDR1 KGHSH and CDR2 LQKENI. The CDR3 loop reads CASSPPGVISYNEQFF. The CDR3 DNA reads as TGTGCCAGCTCACCACCGGGAGTTATCTCCTACAATGAGCAGTTCTTC.

This rearrangement joins TRBV7-2 to TRBJ1-2; no clear D gene. V shed 1 base and J shed 6 bases, with 9 bases lying between them. The germline gives CDR1 SGHTA, CDR2 FQGNSA. The CDR3 loop spans 13 amino acids. DNA for the CDR3: TGTGCCAGCAGCTTAGTCCAGGTAGATGGCTACACCTTC. This translates into CASSLVQVDGYTF.

By its share, this clonotype is medium-sized (0.01 to 0.1%). The chain has TRBV6-1 and TRBJ1-6; D ambiguous. With 2 bases removed from V and 8 bases from J, the gap between germline ends came to 7 bases. In germline, CDR1 is MNHNS, CDR2 SASEGT. The CDR3 has 13 amino acids. The CDR3 sequence is CASSEPRDSPLHF. CDR3 sequence (DNA): TGTGCCAGCAGTGAACCGCGAGATTCACCCCTCCACTTT.